The clone carrying this T cell receptor (beta chain) was detected only once. The data derive from a study of CD8 T cells in Susac syndrome. Study information: Patients with Susac syndrome had blood drawn and were at that point therapy-naive, on corticosteroids, or on intravenous immunoglobulin alone.

cDNA came from approximately 0.5 to 1 ug RNA primed by random hexamers. The authors amplified TCR beta CDR3 across 54 Vbeta and 13 Jbeta using immunoSEQ multiplex PCR. TCRdb re-called the immunoSEQ multiplex PCR reads with MiXCR, one entry per CDR3 protein. The table shows 80,000 to 90,000 distinct CDR3 sequences, with approximately 95% occurring only once. Germline V gene data show CDR1 as SQVTM and CDR2 as ANQGSEA. Trimming left V 3 bases short and J 7 bases short, with 12 bases between. This CDR3 is 12 amino acids long. Sequenced input: CD8+ T cells from PBMCs. The receptor was isolated from a human donor with Susac syndrome. The chain combines TRBV29-1 with TRBJ1-1, with D uncertain. CDR3 DNA: TGCAGCGTTGAGAAGACAAGTCTTGAAGCTTTCTTT. It yields the protein CSVEKTSLEAFF.